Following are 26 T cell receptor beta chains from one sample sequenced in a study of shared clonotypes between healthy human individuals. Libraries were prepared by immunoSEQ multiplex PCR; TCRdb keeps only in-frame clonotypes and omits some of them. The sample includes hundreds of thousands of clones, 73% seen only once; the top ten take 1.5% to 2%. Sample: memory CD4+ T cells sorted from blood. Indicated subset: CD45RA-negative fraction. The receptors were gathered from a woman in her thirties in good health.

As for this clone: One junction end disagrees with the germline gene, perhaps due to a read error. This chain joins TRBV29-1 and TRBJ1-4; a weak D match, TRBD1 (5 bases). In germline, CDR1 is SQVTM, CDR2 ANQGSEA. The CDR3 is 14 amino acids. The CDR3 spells CSVPLWGSNEKLFF. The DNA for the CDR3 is TGCAGCGTGCCGTTGTGGGGGTCTAACGAAAAACTGTTTTTT.

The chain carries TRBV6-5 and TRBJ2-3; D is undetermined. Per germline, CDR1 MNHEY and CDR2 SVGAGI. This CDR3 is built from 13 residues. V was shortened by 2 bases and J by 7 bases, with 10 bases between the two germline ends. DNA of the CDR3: TGTGCCAGCAGTTACCTTGTCAGGTATACGCAGTATTTT. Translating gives CASSYLVRYTQYF.

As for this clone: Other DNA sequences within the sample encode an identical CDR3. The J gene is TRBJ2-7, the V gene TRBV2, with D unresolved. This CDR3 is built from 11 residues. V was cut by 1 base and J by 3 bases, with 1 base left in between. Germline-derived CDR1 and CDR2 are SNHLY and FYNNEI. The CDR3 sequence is CASSEVYEQYF. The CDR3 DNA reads TGTGCCAGCAGTGAAGTCTACGAGCAGTACTTC.

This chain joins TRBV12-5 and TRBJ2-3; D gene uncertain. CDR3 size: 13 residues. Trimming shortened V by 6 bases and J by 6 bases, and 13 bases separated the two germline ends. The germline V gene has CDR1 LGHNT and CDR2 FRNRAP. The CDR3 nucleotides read TGTGCTAGTGGCCTTGAAGGTCCTGATACGCAGTATTTT. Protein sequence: CASGLEGPDTQYF.

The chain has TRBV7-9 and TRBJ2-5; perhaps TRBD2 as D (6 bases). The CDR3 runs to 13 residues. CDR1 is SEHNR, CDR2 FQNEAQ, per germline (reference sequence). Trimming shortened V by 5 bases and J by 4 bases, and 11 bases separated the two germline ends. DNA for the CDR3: TGTGCCAGCAGCCGGGACTTGATAGAGACCCAGTACTTC. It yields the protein CASSRDLIETQYF.

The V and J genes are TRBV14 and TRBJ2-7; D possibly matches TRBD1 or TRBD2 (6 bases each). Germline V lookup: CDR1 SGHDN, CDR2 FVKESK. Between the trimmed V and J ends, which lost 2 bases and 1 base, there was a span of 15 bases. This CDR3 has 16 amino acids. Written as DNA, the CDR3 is TGTGCCAGCAGCCAATTGTGGGGGGCGCGTTCCTACGAGCAGTACTTC. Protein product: CASSQLWGARSYEQYF.

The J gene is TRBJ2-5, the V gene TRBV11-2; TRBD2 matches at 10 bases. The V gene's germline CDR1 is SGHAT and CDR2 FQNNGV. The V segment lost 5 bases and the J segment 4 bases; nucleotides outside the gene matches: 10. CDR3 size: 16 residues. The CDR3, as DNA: TGTGCCAGCAGCCGCGTGATGCGGACTAGCGGAGAGACCCAGTACTTC. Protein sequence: CASSRVMRTSGETQYF.

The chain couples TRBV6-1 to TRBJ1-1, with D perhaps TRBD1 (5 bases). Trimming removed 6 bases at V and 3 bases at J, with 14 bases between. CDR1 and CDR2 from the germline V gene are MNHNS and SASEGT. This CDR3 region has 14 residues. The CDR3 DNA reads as TGTGCCAGCAGCATCCGGGGGGTCGACACTGAAGCTTTCTTT. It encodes CASSIRGVDTEAFF.

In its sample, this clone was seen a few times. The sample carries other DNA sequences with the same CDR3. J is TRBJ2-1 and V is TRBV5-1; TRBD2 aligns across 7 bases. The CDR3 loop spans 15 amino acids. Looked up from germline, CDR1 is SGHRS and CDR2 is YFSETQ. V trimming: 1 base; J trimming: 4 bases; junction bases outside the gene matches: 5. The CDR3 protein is CASSLSSGGYNEQFF. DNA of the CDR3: TGCGCCAGCAGCTTGTCTAGCGGAGGTTACAATGAGCAGTTCTTC. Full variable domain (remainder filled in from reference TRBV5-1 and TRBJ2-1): KAGVTQTPRYLIKTRGQQVTLSCSPISGHRSVSWYQQTPGQGLQFLFEYFSETQRNKGNFPGRFSGRQFSNSRSEMNVSTLELGDSALYLCASSLSSGGYNEQFFGPGTRLTVL.

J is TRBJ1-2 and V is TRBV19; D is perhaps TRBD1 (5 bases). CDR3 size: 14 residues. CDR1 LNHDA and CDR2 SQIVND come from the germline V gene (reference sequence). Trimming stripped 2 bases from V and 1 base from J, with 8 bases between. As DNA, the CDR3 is TGTGCCAGTAGTATACAGGGAAATAACTATGGCTACACCTTC. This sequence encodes CASSIQGNNYGYTF.

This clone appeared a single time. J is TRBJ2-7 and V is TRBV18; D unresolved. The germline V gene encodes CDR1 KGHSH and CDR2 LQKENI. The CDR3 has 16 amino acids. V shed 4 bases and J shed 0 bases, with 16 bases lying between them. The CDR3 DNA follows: TGTGCCAGCTCACGGTTGGCGACACTTAGCTCCTACGAGCAGTACTTC. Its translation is CASSRLATLSSYEQYF.

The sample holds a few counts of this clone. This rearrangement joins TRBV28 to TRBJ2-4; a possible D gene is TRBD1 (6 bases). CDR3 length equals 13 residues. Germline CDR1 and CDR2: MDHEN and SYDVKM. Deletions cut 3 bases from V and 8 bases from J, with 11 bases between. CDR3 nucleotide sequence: TGTGCCAGCAGTTTGGTCAGGGGAGACATTCAGTACTTC. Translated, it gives CASSLVRGDIQYF. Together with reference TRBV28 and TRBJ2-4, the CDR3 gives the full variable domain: DVKVTQSSRYLVKRTGEKVFLECVQDMDHENMFWYRQDPGLGLRLIYFSYDVKMKEKGDIPEGYSVSREKKERFSLILESASTNQTSMYLCASSLVRGDIQYFGAGTRLSVL.

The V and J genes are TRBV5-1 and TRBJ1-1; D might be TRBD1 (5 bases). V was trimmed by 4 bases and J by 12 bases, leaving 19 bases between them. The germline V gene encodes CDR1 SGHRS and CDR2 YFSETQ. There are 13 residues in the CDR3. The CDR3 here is CASSPLEGARPFF. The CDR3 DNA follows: TGCGCCAGCAGCCCCCTCGAAGGGGCTAGGCCTTTCTTT.

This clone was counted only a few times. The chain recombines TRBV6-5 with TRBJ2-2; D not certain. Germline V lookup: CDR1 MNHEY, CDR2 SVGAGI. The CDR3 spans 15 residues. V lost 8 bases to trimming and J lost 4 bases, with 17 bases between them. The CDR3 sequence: CASARKARVTGELFF. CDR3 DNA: TGTGCCAGCGCGCGTAAGGCCCGGGTCACCGGGGAGCTGTTTTTT.

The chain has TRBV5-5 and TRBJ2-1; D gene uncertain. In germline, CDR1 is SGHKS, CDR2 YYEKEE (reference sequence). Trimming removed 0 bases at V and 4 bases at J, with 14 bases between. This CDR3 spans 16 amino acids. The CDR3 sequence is CASSLEGSDWYNEQFF. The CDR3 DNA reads TGTGCCAGCAGCTTGGAGGGTTCTGATTGGTACAATGAGCAGTTCTTC.

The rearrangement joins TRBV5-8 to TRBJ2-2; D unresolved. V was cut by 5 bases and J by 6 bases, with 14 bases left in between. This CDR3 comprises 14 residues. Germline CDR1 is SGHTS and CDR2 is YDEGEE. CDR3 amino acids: CASRVDPSPGELFF. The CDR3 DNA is TGTGCCAGCAGAGTGGACCCGTCGCCCGGGGAGCTGTTTTTT.

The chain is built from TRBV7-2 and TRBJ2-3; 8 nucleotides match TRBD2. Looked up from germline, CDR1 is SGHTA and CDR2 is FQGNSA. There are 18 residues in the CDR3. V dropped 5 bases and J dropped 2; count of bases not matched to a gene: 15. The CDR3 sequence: CASSRGGTRRAYTDTQYF. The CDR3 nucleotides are TGTGCCAGCAGCCGGGGGGGGACCAGAAGGGCCTACACAGATACGCAGTATTTT.

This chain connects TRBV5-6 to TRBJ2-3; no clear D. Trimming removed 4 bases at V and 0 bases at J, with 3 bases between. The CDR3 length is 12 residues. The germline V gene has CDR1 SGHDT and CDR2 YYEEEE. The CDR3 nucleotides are TGTGCCAGCAGCGCTAGCACAGATACGCAGTATTTT. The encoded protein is CASSASTDTQYF.

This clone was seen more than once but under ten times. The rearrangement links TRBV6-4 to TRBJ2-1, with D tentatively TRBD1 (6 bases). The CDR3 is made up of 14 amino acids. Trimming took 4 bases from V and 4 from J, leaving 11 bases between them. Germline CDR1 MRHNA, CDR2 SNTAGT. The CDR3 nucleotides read TGTGCCAGCAGTGCCGGGGACATATACAATGAGCAGTTCTTC. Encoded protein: CASSAGDIYNEQFF.

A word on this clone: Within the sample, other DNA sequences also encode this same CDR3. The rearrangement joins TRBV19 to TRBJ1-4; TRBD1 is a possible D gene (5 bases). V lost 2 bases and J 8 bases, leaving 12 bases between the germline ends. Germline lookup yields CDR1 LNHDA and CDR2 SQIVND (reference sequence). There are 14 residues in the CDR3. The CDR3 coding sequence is TGTGCCAGTAGTATACAGGGAGCAAGGGAAAAACTGTTTTTT. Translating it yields CASSIQGAREKLFF.

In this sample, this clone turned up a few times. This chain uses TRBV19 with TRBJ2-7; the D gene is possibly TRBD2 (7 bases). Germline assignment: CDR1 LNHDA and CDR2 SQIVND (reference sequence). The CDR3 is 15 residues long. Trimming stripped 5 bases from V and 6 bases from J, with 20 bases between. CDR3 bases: TGTGCCAGTAGTCCCACCGGGGGGTGGGGGCTCGAGCAGTACTTC. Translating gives CASSPTGGWGLEQYF.

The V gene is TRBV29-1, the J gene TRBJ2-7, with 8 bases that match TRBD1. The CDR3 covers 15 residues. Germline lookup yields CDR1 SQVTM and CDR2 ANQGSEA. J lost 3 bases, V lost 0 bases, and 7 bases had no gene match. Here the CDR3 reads CSVEDRQGSHYEQYF. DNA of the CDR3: TGCAGCGTTGAAGATCGACAGGGGTCTCACTACGAGCAGTACTTC.

In nucleotides, the CDR3 is TGTGCCAGCAGCCTCTACGACGGATTAGCCAAAAACATTCAGTACTTC. Translating gives CASSLYDGLAKNIQYF. The rearrangement uses TRBV4-2 and TRBJ2-4; no clear D gene. Between the trimmed V and J ends, which lost 4 bases and 0 bases, there was a span of 13 bases. CDR1 and CDR2 (germline): LGHNA, YNFKEQ. The CDR3 contains 16 residues.

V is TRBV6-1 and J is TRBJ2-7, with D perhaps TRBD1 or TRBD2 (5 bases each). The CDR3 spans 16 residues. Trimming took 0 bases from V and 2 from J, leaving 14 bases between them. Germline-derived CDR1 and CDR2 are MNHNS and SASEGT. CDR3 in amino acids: CASSEALGAKAYEQYF. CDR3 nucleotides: TGTGCCAGCAGTGAAGCGCTCGGGGCTAAAGCCTACGAGCAGTACTTC.

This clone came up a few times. The CDR3 sequence is CASSTPFSGRNTEAFF. CDR3 bases: TGTGCCAGCAGTACCCCCTTTTCAGGGAGGAACACTGAAGCTTTCTTT. The chain carries TRBV28 and TRBJ1-1; the D gene is possibly TRBD1 (5 bases). The germline V and J ends were trimmed by 5 bases and 1 base, with 17 bases remaining between them. Germline CDR1 reads MDHEN; CDR2 reads SYDVKM. The length of the CDR3 is 16 residues.

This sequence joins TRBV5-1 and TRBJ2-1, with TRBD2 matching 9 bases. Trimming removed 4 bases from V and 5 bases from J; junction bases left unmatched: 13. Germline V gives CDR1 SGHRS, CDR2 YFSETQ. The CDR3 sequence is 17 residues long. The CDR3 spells CASSKTSGIANNNEQFF. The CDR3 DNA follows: TGCGCCAGCAGCAAGACTAGCGGAATTGCGAACAACAATGAGCAGTTCTTC.